Listed here are 13 T cell receptor beta chains from one sample, sequenced in a study of OX40 agonist ivuxolimab in advanced cancers. Assay used: immunoSEQ multiplex PCR; TCRdb lists only in-frame clones, some missing. Here the sample spans 20,000 to 30,000 clones, about nine tenths being singletons. Here the sequenced sample was CD4+ or CD8+ T cells sorted from blood, taken in a trial of the OX40 agonist ivuxolimab. These receptor sequences come from an adult with an advanced solid tumor such as melanoma, head and neck, liver or kidney cancer.

V gene TRBV9 combines with J gene TRBJ1-3; D is perhaps TRBD1 (5 bases). V was trimmed by 0 bases and J by 3 bases, leaving 10 bases between them. CDR3 length: 15 amino acids. Germline CDR1 reads SGDLS; CDR2 reads YYNGEE. The CDR3 DNA reads as TGTGCCAGCAGCGTAGGATCCGGGGGTGGAAACACCATATATTTT. Its protein is CASSVGSGGGNTIYF.

The chain combines TRBV7-2 with TRBJ2-7, with TRBD1 identical over 7 bases. CDR1 is SGHTA, CDR2 FQGNSA, per germline. The CDR3 has 15 amino acids. J lost 3 bases, V lost 2 bases, and 7 bases had no gene match. The CDR3 region has the DNA TGTGCCAGCAGCTTACCGGGACAGTCTCGCTACGAGCAGTACTTC. Its translation: CASSLPGQSRYEQYF.

This chain uses TRBV6-5 with TRBJ2-7; TRBD1 matches at 7 bases. Germline trimming cut 5 bases from V and 2 bases from J; bases unmatched to any gene: 3. CDR1 is MNHEY, CDR2 SVGAGI, per germline. This CDR3 region has 13 residues. As DNA, the CDR3 is TGTGCCAGCAGTGTGGGACAGCCCTACGAGCAGTACTTC. Amino acid sequence: CASSVGQPYEQYF.

The V call is TRBV19, the J call TRBJ2-3, with 11 positions matching TRBD1. This CDR3 comprises 16 residues. Unmatched junction bases numbered 4, after V lost 4 bases and J lost 1 base. From germline, CDR1 is LNHDA and CDR2 SQIVND (reference sequence). This CDR3 reads CASSTGQGARTDTQYF. CDR3 nucleotide sequence: TGTGCCAGTAGTACCGGACAGGGGGCCCGCACAGATACGCAGTATTTT.

This clone appeared once. This chain connects TRBV29-1 to TRBJ2-7; TRBD1 matches at 7 bases. Germline lookup yields CDR1 SQVTM and CDR2 ANQGSEA. Trimming took 5 bases from V and 0 from J; bases not matched to a gene: 4. The CDR3 spans 13 residues. This CDR3 is CSVRDSSSYEQYF. CDR3 nucleotide sequence: TGCAGCGTTCGGGACAGTAGCTCCTACGAGCAGTACTTC.

This clone was found a few times. This chain joins TRBV18 and TRBJ2-7; D is unclear. This CDR3 contains 13 residues. CDR1 is KGHSH, CDR2 LQKENI, per germline. The V end was cut by 2 bases, the J end by 1 base, with 6 bases between. CDR3 in DNA: TGTGCCAGCTCACCAGAAGGTTCCTACGAGCAGTACTTC. This translates into CASSPEGSYEQYF.

This clone was detected only a few times. V gene TRBV28 combines with J gene TRBJ1-2; 12 positions agree with TRBD1. The germline gives CDR1 MDHEN, CDR2 SYDVKM. The length of the CDR3 is 18 residues. Unmatched junction bases numbered 13, after V lost 5 bases and J lost 3 bases. CDR3 sequence: CASSGTGGAQWPYYGYTF. The CDR3 region has the DNA TGTGCCAGCAGTGGGACAGGGGGCGCACAGTGGCCCTACTATGGCTACACCTTC.

The chain joins TRBV19 to TRBJ2-1; D possibly matches TRBD1 or TRBD2 (5 bases each). V was pared by 5 bases and J by 5 bases, with 16 bases between. The CDR3 extends over 15 amino acids. CDR1 and CDR2 from the germline V gene are LNHDA and SQIVND (reference sequence). CDR3 in amino acids: CASSALGRADNEQFF. The CDR3, as DNA: TGTGCCAGTAGTGCCCTGGGACGCGCGGACAATGAGCAGTTCTTC.

The chain combines TRBV30 with TRBJ1-1, with 7 nucleotides matching TRBD1. The germline gives CDR1 GTSNPN, CDR2 SVGIG (reference sequence). V lost 3 bases and J lost 4; bases outside the gene matches: 8. The CDR3 consists of 14 residues. DNA for the CDR3: TGTGCCTGGAGACGACAGGGATTGGCCACTGAAGCTTTCTTT. Protein product: CAWRRQGLATEAFF.

The chain couples TRBV6-5 to TRBJ2-7; D is possibly TRBD2 (6 bases). Trimming stripped 6 bases from V and 0 bases from J, with 15 bases between. Germline lookup yields CDR1 MNHEY and CDR2 SVGAGI. This CDR3 contains 15 residues. CDR3 DNA sequence: TGTGCCAGCAGCCTTTCTAGCGTGAGCTCCTACGAGCAGTACTTC. It specifies CASSLSSVSSYEQYF.

This chain uses TRBV27 with TRBJ1-4; 8 bases are a match to TRBD1. The trim removed 6 bases at V and 11 bases at J, leaving 11 bases unmatched. Per the germline V gene, CDR1 is MNHEY and CDR2 is SMNVEV (reference sequence). The CDR3 is 14 amino acids. CDR3 loop: CASSIRDRWGKLFF. The CDR3 region has the DNA TGTGCCAGCAGCATCCGGGACAGGTGGGGGAAACTGTTTTTT.

The V gene is TRBV14, the J gene TRBJ1-2; unclear D gene. Germline V lookup: CDR1 SGHDN, CDR2 FVKESK. V lost 1 base, J lost 3 bases, and 3 bases lay in between. The CDR3 length is 12 residues. The CDR3 here is CASSQVHYGYTF. The CDR3 nucleotides are TGTGCCAGCAGCCAAGTCCACTATGGCTACACCTTC.

This chain joins TRBV27 and TRBJ2-1; 10 nucleotides line up with TRBD2. The length of the CDR3 is 15 residues. The germline CDR1 and CDR2 sequences are MNHEY and SMNVEV (reference sequence). J was trimmed by 3 bases and V by 3 bases; bases with no gene match: 2. This CDR3 reads CASSLVAGGYNEQFF. In nucleotides, the CDR3 is TGTGCCAGCAGTTTGGTAGCGGGAGGCTACAATGAGCAGTTCTTC.